This T cell receptor beta chain originates from a study of early T cells in non-severe SARS-CoV-2 infection. Background on the study: Chains were not paired, and sequencing was done on bulk RNA from unsorted whole blood.

This clonotype appeared a few times. V lost 7 bases to trimming and J lost 6 bases; unmatched junction nucleotides: 9. There are 15 residues in the CDR3. Individual cDNA molecules received unique molecular identifiers during library preparation. TCRdb used MiXCR to reprocess the 5' RACE reads, holding one entry per CDR3 protein. The table records some 52,000 distinct CDR3 sequences, 7% to 9% of them present only once. This receptor was obtained from an adult who was a healthcare worker with PCR-confirmed SARS-CoV-2 infection or an uninfected control (not recorded which). The sequencing sample was made of whole blood. The chain links TRBV12-3 or TRBV12-4 to TRBJ2-1, with TRBD2 identical over 10 bases. The CDR3 loop is CASKLDPSGGNEQFF. The CDR3 DNA sequence: TGTGCCAGCAAACTCGACCCTAGCGGGGGCAATGAGCAGTTCTTC.